The rows below give T cell receptor beta chains drawn from one sample of a study of tumor-infiltrating lymphocytes in primary liver carcinoma. MiXCR, run by TCRdb on the multiplex PCR reads, gives a single entry per CDR3 protein. The table lists fewer than 150,000 distinct CDR3 sequences, 50% to 65% of them singletons. The sequenced sample was liver tumor tissue from sampling region 1. All receptors derive from an older woman with primary liver carcinoma and hepatitis B virus infection. The CDR3 runs from the conserved cysteine through the conserved F or W. The order of the fields is J gene, D gene, V gene, clone size, CDR3 DNA, CDR3 protein. D genes are given only for firm matches. The size of a clone is reported for some rows only, either as once, few or many, or as a class for expanded clones.

TRBJ2-1 NA TRBV11-2 many TGTGCCAGCAGCTCCCTAGGTAGCGACTACAATGAGCAGTTCTTC CASSSLGSDYNEQFF
TRBJ1-5 NA TRBV6-1 NA TGTGCCAGCAGTGTAGGTGGTAATCAGCCCCAGCGTTTT CASSVGGNQPQRF
TRBJ1-5 NA TRBV6-1 NA TGTGCCAGCAGTGACACGGGGGGCGGTCAGTCCCAGCACTTT CASSDTGGGQSQHF
TRBJ1-2 TRBD1 TRBV7-8 NA TGTGCCAGCAGCCCGGGACAGCTCTATGGCTACACCTTC CASSPGQLYGYTF
TRBJ2-7 NA TRBV13 many TGTGCCAGCAGCCCCCCTCCGCAGGGCTACTACTACGAGCAGTACTTC CASSPPPQGYYYEQYF
TRBJ2-6 TRBD1 TRBV7-3 NA TGTGCCAGCAGCGCTACAGGGGTACTCCCCCGCTCTGGGGCCAACGTCCTGACTTTC CASSATGVLPRSGANVLTF
TRBJ2-7 NA TRBV7-8 NA TGTGCCAGCAGCGGGGGGACCGAGACCTACGAGCTGTACTTC CASSGGTETYELYF
TRBJ2-1 NA TRBV7-9 NA TGTGCCAGCGGAAGAGGCTCCTACAATGAGCAGTTCTTC CASGRGSYNEQFF
TRBJ2-7 NA TRBV28 many TGTGCCAGCAGTCTATCTTGGGGCCAGCGGGCCTACGAGCAGTACTTC CASSLSWGQRAYEQYF
TRBJ2-3 NA TRBV6-5 NA TGTGCCAGCACTGGGAGTTCAATCACAGATACGCAGTATTTT CASTGSSITDTQYF
TRBJ2-7 NA TRBV30 NA TGTGCCTGGAGCCCTAGGGTGTTCGGGGGAGCCAAGCAGTACTTC CAWSPRVFGGAKQYF
TRBJ2-3 NA TRBV6-6 NA TGTGCCAGCAGTCCACGGGACTGGGGAACAGATACGCAATATTTT CASSPRDWGTDTQYF
TRBJ2-1 TRBD2 TRBV5-1 NA TGCGCTAGCAGCCCCCGAACTTCTAGCGGGTCCTACAATGAGCAGTTCTTC CASSPRTSSGSYNEQFF
TRBJ2-3 NA TRBV11-3 NA TGTGCCAGCAGCTTAGATCCCTCCAGTTTCACCCACTTTTTC CASSLDPSSFTHFF
TRBJ2-7 TRBD1 TRBV6-5 many TGTGCCAGCAGTACCGGGACAGGGGAGGCCTACGAGCAGTACTTC CASSTGTGEAYEQYF
TRBJ2-1 TRBD2 TRBV7-8 NA TGTGCCAGCAGCCCAAGGGGTCGACTAGCGGATTACAATGAGCAGTTCTTC CASSPRGRLADYNEQFF
TRBJ2-1 NA TRBV11-2 NA TGTGCCAGCACCGTGGGGGCGCGAGGTGTCAATAACCAGTTCTTC CASTVGARGVNNQFF
TRBJ2-5 NA TRBV12-3/TRBV12-4 many TGTGCCAGCATGGAGGGGATGGGCAGGGCTGAGACCCAGTACTTC CASMEGMGRAETQYF
TRBJ1-2 NA TRBV12-3/TRBV12-4 NA TGTGCCAGCAGTTTTGCCCAAGCGCGGACATTC CASSFAQARTF
TRBJ1-2 NA TRBV7-9 few TGTGCCAGCAGCTTAACAGGGACCTATGGCTACACCTTC CASSLTGTYGYTF
TRBJ1-2 NA TRBV7-9 NA TGTACCAGCAGCCCGGGCAGCAACTATGGCTACACCTTC CTSSPGSNYGYTF
TRBJ2-2 NA TRBV11-3 NA TGTGCATGCAGCTTAAGTGCTAGCGCCTTTAACACCGGGGAGCTGCTTTTT CACSLSASAFNTGELLF
TRBJ2-1 NA TRBV6-1 many TGTGCCAGCAGTGAAGCCCGTTATAGGGTGCAGTTCTTC CASSEARYRVQFF
TRBJ1-1 NA TRBV7-9 NA TGTGCCAACAGCTCCCGCATCGAAAGATCTGAAGCTTTCTTT CANSSRIERSEAFF
TRBJ2-7 NA TRBV11-3 NA TGTGCCAGCAGCTCTGACCTAGGGAGCTCCTACGAGCAGCACTTC CASSSDLGSSYEQHF
TRBJ1-2 NA TRBV11-3 NA TGTGCCAGGAGCTTAGTATTGGGGAACTATGGCTACACCTTC CARSLVLGNYGYTF
TRBJ2-2 NA TRBV5-1 NA TGCGCCAGCGGCTTGGCCAGGGGCGGAGCGACCCTTGTTCCCGGGGAGCTGTTTTTT CASGLARGGATLVPGELFF
TRBJ2-7 TRBD1 TRBV14 NA TGTGCCAGCATCCGAGTAGGGACAGGGAACGAGCAGTACTTC CASIRVGTGNEQYF
TRBJ2-1 TRBD1 TRBV11-2 medium-sized TGTGCCAGCAGCTTGGACAGGGACGATGAGCAGTTCTTC CASSLDRDDEQFF
TRBJ2-7 NA TRBV7-8 NA TGTGCCAGCAGCCCGAATCCCGGACAGACCTCCTACGAGCAGTACTTC CASSPNPGQTSYEQYF
TRBJ2-7 TRBD2 TRBV5-6 NA TGTGCCAGCAGCTTCTCGGGACTAGCGGGAGTAACCTACGAGCAGTACTTC CASSFSGLAGVTYEQYF
TRBJ2-5 TRBD2 TRBV11-2 NA TGTATCAGCAGCTTCGGGACTAGCGGGAAAGAGACTCAGTACTTC CISSFGTSGKETQYF
TRBJ2-1 NA TRBV20-1 NA TGCAGTGCTAGAGACGTATTCAGCTCCTACAATGAGCGGTTCTTC CSARDVFSSYNERFF